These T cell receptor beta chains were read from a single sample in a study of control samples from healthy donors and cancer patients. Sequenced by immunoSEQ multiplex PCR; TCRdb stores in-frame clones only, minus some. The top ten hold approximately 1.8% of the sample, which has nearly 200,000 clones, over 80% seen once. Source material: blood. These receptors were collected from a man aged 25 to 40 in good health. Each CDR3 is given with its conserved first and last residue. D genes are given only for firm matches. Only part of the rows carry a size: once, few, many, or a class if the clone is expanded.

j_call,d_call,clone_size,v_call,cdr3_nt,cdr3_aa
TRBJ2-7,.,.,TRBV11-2,TGTGCCAGCAGCCCGATTAGTGAGGGTGAGCAGTACTTC,CASSPISEGEQYF
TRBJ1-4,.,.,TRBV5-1,TGCGCCAGCAGCCTAAATGGGGACCGGGGGGAAAAACTGTTTTTT,CASSLNGDRGEKLFF
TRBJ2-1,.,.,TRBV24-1,TGTGCCACCAGTGATTTGGGGGAGAGCTACAATGAGCAGTTCTTC,CATSDLGESYNEQFF
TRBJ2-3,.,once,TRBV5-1,TGCGCCAGCAGCCCCTCCGTCAGCACAGATACGCAGTATTTT,CASSPSVSTDTQYF
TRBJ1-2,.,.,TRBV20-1,TGCAGTGCTGGCACAGGTGATGGCTACACCTTC,CSAGTGDGYTF
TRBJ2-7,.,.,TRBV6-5,TGTGCCAGCAGTCGCGACAGGAACGAGCAGTACTTC,CASSRDRNEQYF
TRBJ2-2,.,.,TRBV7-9,TGTGCCAGCCGTAATAGAGGGGGGTTCAAGACCGGGGAGCTGTTTTTT,CASRNRGGFKTGELFF
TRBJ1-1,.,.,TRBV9,TGTGCCAGCAGCCCACTGGGAACGAACACTGAAGCTTTCTTT,CASSPLGTNTEAFF
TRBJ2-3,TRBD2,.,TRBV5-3,TGTGCCAGAAGGAGTAAAAAGACTAGCGGGGGCACAGATACGCAGTATTTT,CARRSKKTSGGTDTQYF
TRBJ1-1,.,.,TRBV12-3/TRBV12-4,TGTGCCAGCAGTCCTGGTCCGGAAGCTTTCTTT,CASSPGPEAFF
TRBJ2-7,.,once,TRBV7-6,TGTGCCAGCAGCCCAGACGGCAAGACCTACGAGCAGTACTTC,CASSPDGKTYEQYF
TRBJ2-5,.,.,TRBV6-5,TGTGCCAGCAGCCCCGGGACCCGGGCGGAGACCCAGTACTTC,CASSPGTRAETQYF
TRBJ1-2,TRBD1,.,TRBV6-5,TGTGCCAGCAGGCAGGGGGCGCGATCGAAGGGCTACACCTTC,CASRQGARSKGYTF
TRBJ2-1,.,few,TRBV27,TGTGCCAGCAGCGCCTATAGTGGGGGCAATGAGCAGTTCTTC,CASSAYSGGNEQFF
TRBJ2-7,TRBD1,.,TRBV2,TGTGCCAGCAGCGATCCACTCATGACAGGGCCCTACGAGCAGTACTTC,CASSDPLMTGPYEQYF
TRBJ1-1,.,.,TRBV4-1,TGCGCCAGCAACCTAGGGCAGGGGCTAGACACTGAAGCTTTCTTT,CASNLGQGLDTEAFF
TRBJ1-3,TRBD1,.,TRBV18,TGTGCCAGCTCACCCCTGGACAGGGAAAACACCATATATTTT,CASSPLDRENTIYF
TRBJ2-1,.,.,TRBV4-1,TGCGCCAGCAGCCAAGTTAATCTAGTTCGGGTGGATGAGCAGTTCTTC,CASSQVNLVRVDEQFF
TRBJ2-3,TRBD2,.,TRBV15,TGTGCCACCAGCGAAAGGACTAGCGGTCCAGATACGCAGTATTTT,CATSERTSGPDTQYF
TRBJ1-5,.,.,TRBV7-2,TGTGCCAGCAGCTTCAATAGCAATCAGCCCCAGCATTTT,CASSFNSNQPQHF
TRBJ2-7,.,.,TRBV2,TGTGCCAGCAGTACAGAGGGGTACGAGCAGTACTTC,CASSTEGYEQYF
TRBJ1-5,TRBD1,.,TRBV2,TGTGCCAGCGAGGGGGCACTAAGCAATCAGCCCCAGCATTTT,CASEGALSNQPQHF
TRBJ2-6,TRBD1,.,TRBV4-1,TGCGCCAGCAGCCAAGAAGGTGGGACAGGGGGCGCTGGGGCCAACGTCCTGACTTTC,CASSQEGGTGGAGANVLTF